This T cell receptor (beta chain) originates from a study of regulatory T cells in long-lasting Graves disease. Whole-study context: Over 5 years of antithyroid drugs plus positive TSH receptor antibodies defined persistent Graves' disease.

Assembly of TCR beta libraries relied on iRepertoire HTBI primers together with Arm-PCR of CDR3 regions. TCRdb ran MiXCR on the multiplex PCR reads and lists one entry per CDR3 protein. The repertoire includes approximately 470,000 distinct CDR3 sequences, more than 20% of them detected once, and over 7.5% sits in the top ten. Study-wide findings and caveats: TCR diversity was lower in persistent Graves' patients than in newly diagnosed ones. Persistent disease preferred TRBV28, TRBJ1-2 and TRBJ2-5; new disease, TRBV20-1 and TRBJ2-1.

Regarding time point: persistent/refractory GD, antithyroid drugs over 5 years with positive TRAb. The TCR library used RNA extracted from PBMCs. This clonotype appeared many times. As yet, its antigen is unknown. The CDR3 length is 14 residues. From germline, CDR1 is SQVTM and CDR2 ANQGSEA. Trimming removed 7 bases from V and 4 bases from J; junction bases left unmatched: 11. The sequencing here drew on peripheral blood mononuclear cells (PBMCs), taken when the disease was refractory, from a patient treated with antithyroid drugs. The origin of this receptor is a female donor with Graves disease. The chain has TRBV29-1 and TRBJ1-1, with 8 bases lining up with TRBD1. CDR3 region: CSGLQGAQGTEAFF. CDR3 nucleotides: TGCAGCGGACTGCAGGGGGCACAGGGCACTGAAGCTTTCTTT.